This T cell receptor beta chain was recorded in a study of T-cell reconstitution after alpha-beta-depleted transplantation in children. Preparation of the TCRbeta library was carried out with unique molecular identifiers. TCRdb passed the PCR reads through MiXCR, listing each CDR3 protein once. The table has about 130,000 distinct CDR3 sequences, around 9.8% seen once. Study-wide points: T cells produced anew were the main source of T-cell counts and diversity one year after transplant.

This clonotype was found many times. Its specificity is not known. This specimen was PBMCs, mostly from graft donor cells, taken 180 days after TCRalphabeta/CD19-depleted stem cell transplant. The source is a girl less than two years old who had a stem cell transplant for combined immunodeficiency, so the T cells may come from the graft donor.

CDR3 DNA: TGTGCCAGCAGTCACATCCCCATAGAGCTCTCTGGAAACACCATATATTTT. Translating gives CASSHIPIELSGNTIYF. V and J are TRBV7-2 and TRBJ1-3; D not certain. The CDR3 consists of 17 residues. Germline V lookup: CDR1 SGHTA, CDR2 FQGNSA. V lost 6 bases and J 0 bases, leaving 18 bases between the germline ends.